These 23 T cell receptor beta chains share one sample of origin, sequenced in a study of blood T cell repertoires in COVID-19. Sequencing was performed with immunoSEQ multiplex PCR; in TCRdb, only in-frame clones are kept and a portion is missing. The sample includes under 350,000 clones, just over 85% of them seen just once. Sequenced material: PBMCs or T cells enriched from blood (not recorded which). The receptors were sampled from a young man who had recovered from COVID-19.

CDR3 region: CASAQSNEQFF. The CDR3, as DNA: TGTGCCAGCGCGCAAAGCAATGAGCAGTTCTTC. The genes are TRBV9 and TRBJ2-1; D is uncertain. The V end lost 7 bases, the J end lost 6 bases, and 8 bases lay between the germline ends. Germline V gene lookup returns CDR1 SGDLS and CDR2 YYNGEE. CDR3 size: 11 residues. The variable domain in full, with the rest retrieved from reference TRBV9 and TRBJ2-1, is DSGVTQTPKHLITATGQRVTLRCSPRSGDLSVYWYQQSLDQGLQFLIQYYNGEERAKGNILERFSAQQFPDLHSELNLSSLELGDSALYFCASAQSNEQFFGPGTRLTVL.

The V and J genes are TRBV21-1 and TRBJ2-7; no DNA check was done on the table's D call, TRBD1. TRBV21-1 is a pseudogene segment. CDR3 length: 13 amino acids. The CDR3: CASSKAAQTGQYF. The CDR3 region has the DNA TGTGCCAGCAGCAAAGCGGCCCAGACAGGGCAGTACTTC.

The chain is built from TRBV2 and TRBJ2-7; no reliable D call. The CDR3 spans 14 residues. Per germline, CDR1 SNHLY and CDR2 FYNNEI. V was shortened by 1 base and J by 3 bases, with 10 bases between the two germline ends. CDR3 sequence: CASSEGATYYEQYF. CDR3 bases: TGTGCCAGCAGTGAAGGGGCCACCTACTACGAGCAGTACTTC.

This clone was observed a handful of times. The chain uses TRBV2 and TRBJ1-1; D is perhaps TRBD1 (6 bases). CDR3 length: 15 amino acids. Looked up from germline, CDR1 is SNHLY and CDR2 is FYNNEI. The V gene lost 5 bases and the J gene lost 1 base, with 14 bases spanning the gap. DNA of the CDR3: TGTGCCAGCAGTACCCGGACAGCCTCGAACACTGAAGCTTTCTTT. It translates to CASSTRTASNTEAFF. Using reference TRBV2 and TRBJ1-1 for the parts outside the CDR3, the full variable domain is EPEVTQTPSHQVTQMGQEVILRCVPISNHLYFYWYRQILGQKVEFLVSFYNNEISEKSEIFDDQFSVERPDGSNFTLKIRSTKLEDSAMYFCASSTRTASNTEAFFGQGTRLTVV.

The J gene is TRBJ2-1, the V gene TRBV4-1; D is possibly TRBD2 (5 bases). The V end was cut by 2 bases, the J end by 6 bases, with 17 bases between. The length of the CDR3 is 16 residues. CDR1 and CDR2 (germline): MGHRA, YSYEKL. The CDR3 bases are TGCGCCAGCAGCCAAAGTGATCGGGAAACTTTCAATGAGCAGTTCTTC. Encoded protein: CASSQSDRETFNEQFF.

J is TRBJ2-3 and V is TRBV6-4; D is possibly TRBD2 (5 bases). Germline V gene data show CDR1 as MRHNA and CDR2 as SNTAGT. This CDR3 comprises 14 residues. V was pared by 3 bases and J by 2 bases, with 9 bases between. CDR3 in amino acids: CASSESGSTDTQYF. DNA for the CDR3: TGTGCCAGCAGTGAATCGGGGTCCACAGATACGCAGTATTTT.

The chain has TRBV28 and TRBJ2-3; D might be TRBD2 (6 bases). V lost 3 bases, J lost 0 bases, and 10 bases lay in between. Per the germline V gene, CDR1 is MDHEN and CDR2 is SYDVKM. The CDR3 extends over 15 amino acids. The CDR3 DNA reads TGTGCCAGCAGTTTGGCGGGGCTTAGCACAGATACGCAGTATTTT. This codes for CASSLAGLSTDTQYF. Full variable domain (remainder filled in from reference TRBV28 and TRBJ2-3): DVKVTQSSRYLVKRTGEKVFLECVQDMDHENMFWYRQDPGLGLRLIYFSYDVKMKEKGDIPEGYSVSREKKERFSLILESASTNQTSMYLCASSLAGLSTDTQYFGPGTRLTVL.

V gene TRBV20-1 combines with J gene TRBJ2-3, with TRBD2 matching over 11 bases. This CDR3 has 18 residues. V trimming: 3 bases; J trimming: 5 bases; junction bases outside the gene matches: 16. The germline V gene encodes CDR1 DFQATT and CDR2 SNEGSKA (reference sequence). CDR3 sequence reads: CSASYRGVSGRAGDTQYF. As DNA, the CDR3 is TGCAGTGCTAGTTACAGGGGAGTTAGCGGGAGGGCCGGAGATACGCAGTATTTT.

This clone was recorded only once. The CDR3 bases are TGCGCCAGCAGCACCGGGACTAGCGTTGAGCAGTTCTTC. This codes for CASSTGTSVEQFF. V and J are TRBV5-1 and TRBJ2-1; 10 bases are shared with TRBD2. This CDR3 comprises 13 residues. From germline, CDR1 is SGHRS and CDR2 YFSETQ. The trim removed 4 bases at V and 9 bases at J, leaving 4 bases unmatched. The full variable domain, with the rest looked up from reference TRBV5-1 and TRBJ2-1, is KAGVTQTPRYLIKTRGQQVTLSCSPISGHRSVSWYQQTPGQGLQFLFEYFSETQRNKGNFPGRFSGRQFSNSRSEMNVSTLELGDSALYLCASSTGTSVEQFFGPGTRLTVL.

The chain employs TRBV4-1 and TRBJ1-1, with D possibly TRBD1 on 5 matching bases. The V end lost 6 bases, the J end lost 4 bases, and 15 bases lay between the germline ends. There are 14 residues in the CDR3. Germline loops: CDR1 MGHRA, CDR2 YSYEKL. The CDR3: CASSRTRGFTEAFF. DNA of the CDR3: TGCGCCAGCAGTCGAACCCGGGGGTTCACTGAAGCTTTCTTT.

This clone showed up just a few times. CDR3 DNA: TGCGCCAGCAGCCAATGGCGGGTCGCCGAGCAGTACTTC. This encodes CASSQWRVAEQYF. The chain couples TRBV4-1 to TRBJ2-7; the D gene is possibly TRBD2 (5 bases). There are 13 residues in the CDR3. V lost 2 bases, J lost 6 bases, and 11 bases lay in between. Per germline, CDR1 MGHRA and CDR2 YSYEKL.

The CDR3: CASRKAGLAGALPVNEQFF. As DNA, the CDR3 is TGCGCCAGCAGGAAGGCGGGACTAGCGGGGGCCCTGCCCGTCAATGAGCAGTTCTTC. The chain joins TRBV5-1 to TRBJ2-1; 14 nucleotides match TRBD2. The V and J ends lost 5 bases and 6 bases, in that order; junction bases with no gene match: 16. Looked up from germline, CDR1 is SGHRS and CDR2 is YFSETQ. The length of the CDR3 is 19 residues.

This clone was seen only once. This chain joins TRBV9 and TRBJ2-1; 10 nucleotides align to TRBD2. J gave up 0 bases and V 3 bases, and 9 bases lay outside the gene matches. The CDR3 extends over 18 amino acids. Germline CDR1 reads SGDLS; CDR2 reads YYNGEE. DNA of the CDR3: TGTGCCAGCAGCGACCCCCCGCAGCGGGAGGGCTCCTACAATGAGCAGTTCTTC. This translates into CASSDPPQREGSYNEQFF.

The CDR3 region is CASSFFRGELFF. CDR3 nucleotides: TGTGCCAGCAGCTTTTTCAGGGGAGAACTGTTTTTT. The chain carries TRBV5-5 and TRBJ1-4; maybe TRBD1 (6 bases). The CDR3 covers 12 residues. With 2 bases removed from V and 12 bases from J, the gap between germline ends came to 11 bases. The V gene's germline CDR1 is SGHKS and CDR2 YYEKEE (reference sequence).

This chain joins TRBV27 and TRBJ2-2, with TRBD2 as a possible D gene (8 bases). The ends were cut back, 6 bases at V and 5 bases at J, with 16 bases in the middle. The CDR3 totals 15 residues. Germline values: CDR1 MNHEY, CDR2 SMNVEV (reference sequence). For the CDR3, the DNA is TGTGCCAGCAGATTAGCGGGACAGACAACCGGGGAGCTGTTTTTT. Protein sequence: CASRLAGQTTGELFF.

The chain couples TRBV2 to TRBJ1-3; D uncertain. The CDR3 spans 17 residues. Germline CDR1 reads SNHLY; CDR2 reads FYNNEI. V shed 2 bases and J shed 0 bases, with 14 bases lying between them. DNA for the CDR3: TGTGCCAGCAGTGAAAGTGGTTACAGTTTCTCTGGAAACACCATATATTTT. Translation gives CASSESGYSFSGNTIYF. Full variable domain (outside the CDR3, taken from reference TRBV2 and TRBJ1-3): EPEVTQTPSHQVTQMGQEVILRCVPISNHLYFYWYRQILGQKVEFLVSFYNNEISEKSEIFDDQFSVERPDGSNFTLKIRSTKLEDSAMYFCASSESGYSFSGNTIYFGEGSWLTVV.

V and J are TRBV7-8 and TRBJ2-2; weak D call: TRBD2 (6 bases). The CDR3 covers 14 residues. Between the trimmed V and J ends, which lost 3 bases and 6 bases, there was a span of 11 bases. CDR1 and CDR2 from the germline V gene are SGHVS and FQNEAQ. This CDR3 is CASSFTSLAGELFF. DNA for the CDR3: TGTGCCAGCAGCTTCACTAGCTTGGCCGGGGAGCTGTTTTTT. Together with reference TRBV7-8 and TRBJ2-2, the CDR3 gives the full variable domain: GAGVSQSPRYKVAKRGQDVALRCDPISGHVSLFWYQQALGQGPEFLTYFQNEAQLDKSGLPSDRFFAERPEGSVSTLKIQRTQQEDSAVYLCASSFTSLAGELFFGEGSRLTVL.

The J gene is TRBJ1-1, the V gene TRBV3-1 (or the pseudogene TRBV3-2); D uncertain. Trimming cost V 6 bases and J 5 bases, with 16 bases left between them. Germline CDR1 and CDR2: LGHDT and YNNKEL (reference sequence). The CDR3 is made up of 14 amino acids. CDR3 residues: CASSLRRGKTEAFF. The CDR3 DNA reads TGTGCCAGCAGTCTGAGACGGGGAAAAACTGAAGCTTTCTTT.

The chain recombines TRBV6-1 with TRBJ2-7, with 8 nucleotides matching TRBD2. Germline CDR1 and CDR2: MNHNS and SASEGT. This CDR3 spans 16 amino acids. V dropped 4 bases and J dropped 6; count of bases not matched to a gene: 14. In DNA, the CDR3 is TGTGCCAGCAGTGCACCGGGGGGGACCAGCGCATCCGAGCAGTACTTC. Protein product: CASSAPGGTSASEQYF.

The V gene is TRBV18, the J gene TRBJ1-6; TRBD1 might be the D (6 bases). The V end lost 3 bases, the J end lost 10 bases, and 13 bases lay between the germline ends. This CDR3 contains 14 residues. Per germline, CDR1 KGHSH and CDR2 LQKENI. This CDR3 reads CASSPLQGTSPLHF. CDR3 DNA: TGTGCCAGCTCACCGTTACAGGGTACCTCACCCCTCCACTTT.

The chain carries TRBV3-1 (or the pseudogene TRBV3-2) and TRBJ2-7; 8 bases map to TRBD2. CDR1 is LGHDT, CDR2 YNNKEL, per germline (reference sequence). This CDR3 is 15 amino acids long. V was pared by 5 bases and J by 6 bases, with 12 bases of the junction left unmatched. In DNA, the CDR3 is TGTGCCAGCAGCGGGGGACCAGCGGGGGTTCCCGAGCAGTACTTC. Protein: CASSGGPAGVPEQYF.

This CDR3 reads CASARQRNTEAFF. CDR3 in DNA: TGCGCCAGCGCTAGACAGAGGAACACTGAAGCTTTCTTT. This rearrangement joins TRBV10-1 to TRBJ1-1; D perhaps matches TRBD1 (5 bases). Germline V gene lookup returns CDR1 WNHNN and CDR2 SYGVQD (reference sequence). This CDR3 contains 13 residues. Trimming left V 8 bases short and J 1 base short, with 11 bases between.

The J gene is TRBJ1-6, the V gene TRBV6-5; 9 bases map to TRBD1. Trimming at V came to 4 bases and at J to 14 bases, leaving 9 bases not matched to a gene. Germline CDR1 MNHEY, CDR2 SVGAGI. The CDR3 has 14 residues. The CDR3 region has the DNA TGTGCCAGCAGTTTCGGACAGGGGCATTTTTCCCTCCACTTT. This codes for CASSFGQGHFSLHF.